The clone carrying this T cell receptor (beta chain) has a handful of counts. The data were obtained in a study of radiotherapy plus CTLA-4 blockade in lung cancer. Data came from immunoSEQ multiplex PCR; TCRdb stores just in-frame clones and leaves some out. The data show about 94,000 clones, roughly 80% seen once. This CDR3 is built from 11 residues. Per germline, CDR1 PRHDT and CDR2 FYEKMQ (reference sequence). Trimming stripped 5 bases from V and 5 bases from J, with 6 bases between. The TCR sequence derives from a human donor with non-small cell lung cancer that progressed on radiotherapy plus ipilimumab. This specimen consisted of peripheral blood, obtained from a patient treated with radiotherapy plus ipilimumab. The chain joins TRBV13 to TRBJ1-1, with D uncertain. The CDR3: CASSPGTEAFF. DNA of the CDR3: TGTGCCAGCAGCCCTGGGACTGAAGCTTTCTTT.